A single sample gave rise to the 30 T cell receptor beta chains below, sequenced in a study of T cell repertoires in cytomegalovirus infection. Each CDR3 protein is one row after TCRdb ran MiXCR on the reads. The table has some 180,000 distinct CDR3 sequences, 17% seen once. The sample taken for sequencing was CD8+ T cells from PBMCs. All receptors derive from a human donor in good health (CMV status not recorded). Some clones in this sample may be carry-over from other donors' samples.

In this sample, this clonotype turned up many times. The rearrangement joins TRBV7-9 to TRBJ2-7; D is possibly TRBD1 (6 bases). V was shortened by 1 base and J by 0 bases, with 10 bases between the two germline ends. CDR3 length: 15 residues. CDR1 is SEHNR and CDR2 is FQNEAQ in the germline V gene (reference sequence). The CDR3 loop is CASSLGDRSSYEQYF. DNA for the CDR3: TGTGCCAGCAGCTTAGGAGACAGGAGCTCCTACGAGCAGTACTTC.

Notes on this clonotype: An end of the junction does not agree with germline; a read error may underlie this. V is TRBV7-9 and J is TRBJ2-7; 7 bases are shared with TRBD1. CDR1 is SEHNR, CDR2 FQNEAQ, per germline (reference sequence). The CDR3 is 15 residues long. This CDR3 is CASSPTGTVSNEQYF. The CDR3 DNA is TGTGCCAGCAGCCCCACCGGGACAGTCTCCAACGAGCAGTACTTC.

This clonotype was picked up a small number of times. The chain recombines TRBV6-5 with TRBJ1-6, with a possible D match to TRBD1 (6 bases). The CDR3 is 14 amino acids. CDR1 MNHEY and CDR2 SVGAGI come from the germline V gene. Trimming took off 6 bases at V and 9 bases at J, with 15 bases between the two ends. This CDR3 is CASSSSDRISPLHF. CDR3 nucleotides: TGTGCCAGCAGCTCCAGTGACAGGATTTCACCCCTCCACTTT.

The table lists this clonotype with a few counts. The V call is TRBV6-2 or TRBV6-3, the J call TRBJ2-1, with D unresolved. The germline V and J ends were trimmed by 2 bases and 12 bases, with 14 bases remaining between them. The germline V gene has CDR1 MNHEY and CDR2 SVGEGT. This CDR3 has 13 amino acids. The chain's CDR3 is CASSYVHNEWQFF. For the CDR3, the DNA is TGTGCCAGCAGTTACGTTCACAATGAGTGGCAGTTCTTC.

The gene calls are TRBV20-1 and TRBJ1-1, with TRBD1 identical over 7 bases. The CDR3 extends over 14 amino acids. Germline V CDR1 and CDR2: DFQATT, SNEGSKA (reference sequence). V trimming: 3 bases; J trimming: 4 bases; junction bases outside the gene matches: 8. The CDR3: CSASPDRAPTEAFF. The CDR3 bases are TGCAGTGCTAGCCCCGACAGGGCCCCCACTGAAGCTTTCTTT.

Points on this clonotype: A much larger clone differs from this one at a single base, so this may be a read error. This chain links TRBV7-2 with TRBJ1-5; weak D call: TRBD1 (5 bases). Trimming took off 4 bases at V and 8 bases at J, with 15 bases between the two ends. CDR3 length: 14 residues. Germline V CDR1 and CDR2: SGHTA, FQGNSA. CDR3 loop: CASSSVRPREPQHF. CDR3 sequence (DNA): TGTGCCAGCAGCTCGGTCCGCCCCAGGGAGCCCCAGCATTTT.

This clonotype showed up just once. Here the CDR3 omits its conserved ending phenylalanine or tryptophan, so a read error is the likely source. The chain has TRBV30 and TRBJ1-2, with D maybe TRBD1 (6 bases). There are 16 residues in the CDR3. The V gene's germline CDR1 is GTSNPN and CDR2 SVGIG (reference sequence). Trimming left V 0 bases short and J 4 bases short, with 18 bases between. The CDR3 bases are TGTGCCTGGAGTGTAAACCGCGGGGGCGATCCCTATGGCTACACCTTA. Translated: CAWSVNRGGDPYGYTL.

There are a few counts of this clonotype. The chain combines TRBV7-3 with TRBJ1-4; 10 bases match TRBD1. The CDR3 is made up of 15 amino acids. Trimming at V came to 5 bases and at J to 8 bases, leaving 8 bases not matched to a gene. In germline, CDR1 is SGHTA, CDR2 FQGTGA. CDR3 region: CASSPSGTGDEKLFF. The CDR3 DNA reads as TGTGCCAGCAGCCCATCCGGGACAGGGGACGAAAAACTGTTTTTT.

About this clonotype itself: Since a much larger clone is just one base distant, this may be a read error. V and J are TRBV7-2 and TRBJ2-3; D is uncertain. Trimming left V 5 bases short and J 2 bases short, with 11 bases between. CDR1 and CDR2 (germline): SGHTA, FQGNSA. This CDR3 spans 14 amino acids. Here the CDR3 DNA reads TGTGCCAGCAGCCCAAGCACGTTCACAGATACGCAGTATTTT. This translates into CASSPSTFTDTQYF.

This clonotype was observed a handful of times. The chain links TRBV6-5 to TRBJ2-7; 7 nucleotides align to TRBD2. Germline V gene sequence: CDR1 MNHEY, CDR2 SVGAGI. The CDR3 has 14 residues. The J segment lost 5 bases and the V segment lost 6 bases, leaving 10 bases of the junction unmatched. The CDR3 reads CASSPERGRNEQYF. Written as DNA, the CDR3 is TGTGCCAGCAGCCCAGAGCGGGGTAGGAACGAGCAGTACTTC.

The chain employs TRBV2 and TRBJ2-3; TRBD2 aligns across 8 bases. V trimming: 6 bases; J trimming: 2 bases; junction bases outside the gene matches: 7. Germline V lookup: CDR1 SNHLY, CDR2 FYNNEI. CDR3 length: 15 amino acids. This CDR3 reads CASRRLASSTDTQYF. In DNA, the CDR3 is TGTGCCAGCAGACGACTAGCGTCCTCCACAGATACGCAGTATTTT.

The rearrangement links TRBV29-1 to TRBJ2-2; no firm D call. Trimming shortened V by 2 bases and J by 8 bases, and 9 bases separated the two germline ends. The CDR3 covers 12 residues. Germline CDR1 reads SQVTM; CDR2 reads ANQGSEA. The CDR3 loop is CSVESALGELFF. The CDR3 DNA sequence: TGCAGCGTTGAATCGGCACTAGGGGAGCTGTTTTTT.

The V call is TRBV28, the J call TRBJ1-1, with a weak D call TRBD1 (5 bases). This CDR3 is built from 17 residues. CDR1 MDHEN and CDR2 SYDVKM come from the germline V gene. The V end lost 3 bases, the J end lost 0 bases, and 17 bases lay between the germline ends. As DNA, the CDR3 is TGTGCCAGCAGTTTGAAAGGCCGGCAGGGCATGAACACTGAAGCTTTCTTT. Translation gives CASSLKGRQGMNTEAFF.

V usage is TRBV6-5 and J usage is TRBJ2-7, with 7 bases matching TRBD1. The CDR3 loop spans 16 amino acids. V gave up 0 bases and J gave up 3 bases; unmatched junction bases: 8. Per germline, CDR1 MNHEY and CDR2 SVGAGI. The CDR3 DNA is TGTGCCAGCAGTTACTCGGTAACAGGGGCAAACTACGAGCAGTACTTC. Protein: CASSYSVTGANYEQYF.

J is TRBJ2-1 and V is TRBV6-6; TRBD1 matches at 7 bases. CDR3 length: 14 amino acids. V trimming: 5 bases; J trimming: 6 bases; junction bases outside the gene matches: 7. Germline lookup yields CDR1 MNHNY and CDR2 SVGAGI (reference sequence). The CDR3 loop is CASSLLDRANEQFF. The CDR3 DNA reads TGTGCCAGCAGTCTCCTCGACAGGGCCAATGAGCAGTTCTTC.

The chain employs TRBV19 and TRBJ2-1; 7 positions agree with TRBD1. From germline, CDR1 is LNHDA and CDR2 SQIVND (reference sequence). The trim removed 3 bases at V and 7 bases at J, leaving 9 bases unmatched. The CDR3 loop spans 15 amino acids. CDR3 protein: CASSIQGETNNEQFF. CDR3 DNA: TGTGCCAGTAGTATCCAGGGGGAGACGAATAATGAGCAGTTCTTC.

There are a few counts of this clonotype. This sequence joins TRBV7-9 and TRBJ2-1; 9 bases match TRBD2. V was pared by 5 bases and J by 5 bases, with 7 bases of the junction left unmatched. The CDR3 length is 15 residues. The germline V gene has CDR1 SEHNR and CDR2 FQNEAQ (reference sequence). CDR3: CASSDRAGGDNEQFF. In nucleotides, the CDR3 is TGTGCCAGCAGCGACAGAGCGGGGGGCGACAATGAGCAGTTCTTC.

The rearrangement joins TRBV7-6 to TRBJ2-2; the D is unclear. CDR1 SGHVS and CDR2 FNYEAQ come from the germline V gene. The CDR3 totals 12 residues. V lost 10 bases, J lost 7 bases, and 13 bases lay in between. The CDR3 sequence: CATLPTVGELFF. The CDR3 DNA sequence: TGTGCCACCCTTCCTACGGTCGGGGAGCTGTTTTTT. The whole variable domain, filled in from reference TRBV7-6 and TRBJ2-2, reads GAGVSQSPRYKVTKRGQDVALRCDPISGHVSLYWYRQALGQGPEFLTYFNYEAQQDKSGLPNDRFSAERPEGSISTLTIQRTEQRDSAMYRCATLPTVGELFFGEGSRLTVL.

The V gene is TRBV7-6, the J gene TRBJ2-3; D possibly matches TRBD1 or TRBD2 (6 bases each). Germline-derived CDR1 and CDR2 are SGHVS and FNYEAQ. The V and J ends lost 3 bases and 2 bases respectively, with 15 bases between them. The CDR3 spans 16 residues. CDR3 sequence: CASSFEIRGPTDTQYF. CDR3 coding DNA: TGTGCCAGCAGCTTCGAGATTCGGGGGCCCACAGATACGCAGTATTTT. Full variable domain (outside the CDR3, taken from reference TRBV7-6 and TRBJ2-3): GAGVSQSPRYKVTKRGQDVALRCDPISGHVSLYWYRQALGQGPEFLTYFNYEAQQDKSGLPNDRFSAERPEGSISTLTIQRTEQRDSAMYRCASSFEIRGPTDTQYFGPGTRLTVL.

The chain employs TRBV5-5 and TRBJ2-7; D gene ambiguous. The CDR3 contains 13 residues. Germline CDR1 and CDR2: SGHKS and YYEKEE (reference sequence). The ends were cut back, 1 base at V and 5 bases at J, with 10 bases in the middle. CDR3 sequence (DNA): TGTGCCAGCAGCTTGTTCAGGTTCAACGAGCAGTACTTC. Translating gives CASSLFRFNEQYF.

The chain links TRBV12-3 or TRBV12-4 to TRBJ1-1; perhaps TRBD1 as D (6 bases). The length of the CDR3 is 11 residues. Trimming took off 6 bases at V and 9 bases at J, with 11 bases between the two ends. This chain's CDR3 is CASRTGWQAFF. The CDR3 DNA reads TGTGCCAGCAGGACAGGTTGGCAAGCTTTCTTT.

This clonotype appeared a few times. This sequence joins TRBV11-2 and TRBJ2-4; 11 bases map to TRBD2. In germline, CDR1 is SGHAT, CDR2 FQNNGV. J lost 0 bases, V lost 6 bases, and 4 bases had no gene match. The CDR3 is made up of 16 amino acids. The CDR3 region has the DNA TGTGCCAGCAGGTCTAGCGGGGGGCTAGCCAAAAACATTCAGTACTTC. Protein sequence: CASRSSGGLAKNIQYF. The full variable domain, completed using reference TRBV11-2 and TRBJ2-4, is EAGVAQSPRYKIIEKRQSVAFWCNPISGHATLYWYQQILGQGPKLLIQFQNNGVVDDSQLPKDRFSAERLKGVDSTLKIQPAKLEDSAVYLCASRSSGGLAKNIQYFGAGTRLSVL.

This clonotype has a handful of counts. V usage is TRBV7-8 and J usage is TRBJ2-5; a possible D gene is TRBD2 (6 bases). Germline V gene data show CDR1 as SGHVS and CDR2 as FQNEAQ. This CDR3 has 15 residues. V lost 6 bases to trimming and J lost 1 base, with 15 bases between them. For the CDR3, the DNA is TGTGCCAGCAGTCTGGGAGTGGGGGGCCAAGAGACCCAGTACTTC. As protein: CASSLGVGGQETQYF. Drawing the rest from reference TRBV7-8 and TRBJ2-5, the complete variable domain is GAGVSQSPRYKVAKRGQDVALRCDPISGHVSLFWYQQALGQGPEFLTYFQNEAQLDKSGLPSDRFFAERPEGSVSTLKIQRTQQEDSAVYLCASSLGVGGQETQYFGPGTRLLVL.

This clonotype was recorded a few times. For the CDR3, the DNA is TGTGCTACAACTAGCGGGGGGGCTTGGAATGAGCAGTTCTTC. This codes for CATTSGGAWNEQFF. The chain combines TRBV12-5 with TRBJ2-1, with 13 nucleotides matching TRBD2. Germline V lookup: CDR1 LGHNT, CDR2 FRNRAP. Trimming took 10 bases from V and 7 from J; bases not matched to a gene: 7. The CDR3 runs to 14 residues.

V is TRBV23-1 and J is TRBJ1-5; 7 bases map to TRBD1. Being an ORF, TRBV23-1 has a function that is uncertain. The CDR3 totals 16 residues. The V segment lost 3 bases and the J segment 2 bases; nucleotides outside the gene matches: 7. Here the CDR3 reads CASSQSGTGGNQPQHF. Here the CDR3 DNA reads TGCGCCAGCAGTCAGTCCGGAACAGGGGGCAATCAGCCCCAGCATTTT.

A few counts support this clonotype. The chain employs TRBV4-3 and TRBJ1-1, with D possibly matching TRBD1 (5 bases). The CDR3 runs to 15 residues. V dropped 1 base and J dropped 1 base, with 10 bases sitting between them. The germline V gene encodes CDR1 LGHNA and CDR2 YSLEER. The CDR3 is CASSQVEQENTEAFF. The CDR3 coding sequence is TGCGCCAGCAGCCAAGTCGAACAGGAGAACACTGAAGCTTTCTTT.

The CDR3 coding sequence is TGTGCCAGCAGTTTGTTGTTAACCTATAATTCACCCCTCCACTTT. It yields the protein CASSLLLTYNSPLHF. V and J are TRBV28 and TRBJ1-6, with no clear D. Germline CDR1 is MDHEN and CDR2 is SYDVKM. The CDR3 is 15 residues long. The germline V and J ends were trimmed by 3 bases and 2 bases, with 8 bases remaining between them. The whole variable domain, filled in from reference TRBV28 and TRBJ1-6, reads DVKVTQSSRYLVKRTGEKVFLECVQDMDHENMFWYRQDPGLGLRLIYFSYDVKMKEKGDIPEGYSVSREKKERFSLILESASTNQTSMYLCASSLLLTYNSPLHFGNGTRLTVT.

This clonotype has a count of ten or more. The chain couples TRBV28 to TRBJ2-2, with 8 bases that match TRBD1. This CDR3 comprises 16 residues. V trimming: 6 bases; J trimming: 2 bases; junction bases outside the gene matches: 8. Per germline, CDR1 MDHEN and CDR2 SYDVKM. DNA for the CDR3: TGTGCCAGCAGCCACGAGACAGGGGTCAACACCGGGGAGCTGTTTTTT. Translation: CASSHETGVNTGELFF.

This clonotype appeared a few times. This chain uses TRBV6-5 with TRBJ1-2; D is unresolved. The CDR3 consists of 12 residues. Germline V gene sequence: CDR1 MNHEY, CDR2 SVGAGI. V lost 2 bases, J lost 7 bases, and 8 bases lay in between. The CDR3 loop is CASSYVGSGYTF. The DNA for the CDR3 is TGTGCCAGCAGTTACGTTGGGTCTGGCTACACCTTC.

The chain employs TRBV6-8 and TRBJ2-1; weak D call: TRBD1 (6 bases). Germline lookup yields CDR1 MNHGY and CDR2 SAAAGT. The CDR3 spans 15 residues. V was shortened by 5 bases and J by 0 bases, with 11 bases between the two germline ends. CDR3 residues: CASSKTGNSYNEQFF. The DNA for the CDR3 is TGTGCCAGCAGTAAAACAGGGAACTCCTACAATGAGCAGTTCTTC.